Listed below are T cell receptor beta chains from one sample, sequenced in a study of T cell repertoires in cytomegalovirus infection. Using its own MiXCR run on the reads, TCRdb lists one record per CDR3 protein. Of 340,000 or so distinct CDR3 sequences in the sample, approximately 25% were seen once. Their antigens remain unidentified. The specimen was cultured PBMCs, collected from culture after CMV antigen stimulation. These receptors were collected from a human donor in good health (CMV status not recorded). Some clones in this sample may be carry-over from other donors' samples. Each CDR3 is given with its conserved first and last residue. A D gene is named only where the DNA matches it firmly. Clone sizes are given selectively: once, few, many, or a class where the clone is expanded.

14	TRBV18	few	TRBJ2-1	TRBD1	CASSPRTDRGEQFF	TGTGCCAGCTCACCAAGGACAGACAGGGGTGAGCAGTTCTTC
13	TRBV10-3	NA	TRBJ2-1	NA	CAISESGYNEQFF	TGTGCCATCAGTGAGTCGGGGTACAATGAGCAGTTCTTC
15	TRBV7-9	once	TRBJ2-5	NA	CASSLLGRSAGTQYF	TGTGCCAGCAGCTTACTAGGTCGCTCTGCGGGGACCCAGTACTTC
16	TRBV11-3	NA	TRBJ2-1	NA	CASTPVDQGIYNEQFF	TGTGCCAGCACTCCGGTGGACCAGGGGATCTACAATGAGCAGTTCTTC
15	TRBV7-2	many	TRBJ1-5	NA	CASSLSGTLNQPQHF	TGTGCCAGCAGCTTATCCGGGACACTGAATCAGCCCCAGCATTTT
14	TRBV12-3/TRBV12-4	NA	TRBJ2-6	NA	CASNTGMRANVLTF	TGTGCCAGCAATACGGGGATGAGGGCCAACGTCCTGACTTTC
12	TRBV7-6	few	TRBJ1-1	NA	CASSQTFTEAFF	TGTGCCAGCAGTCAGACCTTTACTGAAGCTTTCTTT
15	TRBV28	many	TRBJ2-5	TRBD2	CASSTTSGGGETQYF	TGTGCCAGCAGCACCACTAGCGGGGGGGGAGAGACCCAGTACTTC
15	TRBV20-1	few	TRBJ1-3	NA	CSARDSRIAGNTIYF	TGCAGTGCTAGAGATTCCAGGATCGCGGGAAACACCATATATTTT
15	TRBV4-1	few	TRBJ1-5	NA	CASSRVLNSNQPQHF	TGCGCCAGCAGTAGGGTATTGAATAGCAATCAGCCCCAGCATTTT
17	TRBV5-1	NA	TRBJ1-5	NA	CASSLVGGAGPNQPQHF	TGCGCCAGCAGCTTGGTAGGGGGAGCAGGGCCAAATCAGCCCCAGCATTTT
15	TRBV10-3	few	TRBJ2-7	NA	CAISEGAIKKLEQYF	TGTGCCATCAGTGAAGGGGCAATCAAAAAACTCGAGCAGTACTTC
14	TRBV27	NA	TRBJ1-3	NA	CASSLGPGGNTIYF	TGTGCCAGCAGTTTAGGGCCAGGGGGAAACACCATATATTTT
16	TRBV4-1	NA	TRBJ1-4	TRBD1	CASSRRGQGAWEKLFF	TGCGCCAGCAGCCGGCGAGGACAGGGGGCTTGGGAAAAACTGTTTTTT
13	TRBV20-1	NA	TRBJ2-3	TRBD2	CSAPAGFGDTQYF	TGCAGTGCTCCAGCGGGATTTGGGGATACGCAGTATTTT
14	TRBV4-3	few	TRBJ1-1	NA	CASSQSGVRTEAFF	TGCGCCAGCAGCCAATCCGGGGTACGAACTGAAGCTTTCTTT
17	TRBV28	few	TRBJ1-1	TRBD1	CASRQNPGQGKNTEAFF	TGTGCCAGCAGACAGAATCCGGGACAGGGGAAGAACACTGAAGCTTTCTTT
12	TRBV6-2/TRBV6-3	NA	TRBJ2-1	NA	CASSYPGLEQFF	TGTGCCAGCAGTTACCCCGGTCTGGAGCAGTTCTTC
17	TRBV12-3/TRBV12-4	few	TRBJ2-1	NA	CASSLGSGTPSYNEQFF	TGTGCCAGCAGTTTAGGTAGCGGCACACCCTCCTACAATGAGCAGTTCTTC
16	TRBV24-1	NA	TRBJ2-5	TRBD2	CATSDRAGVGEETQYF	TGTGCCACCAGTGATAGAGCGGGAGTGGGGGAAGAGACCCAGTACTTC
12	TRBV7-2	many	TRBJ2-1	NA	CASSLDWNEQFF	TGTGCCAGCAGCTTAGACTGGAATGAGCAGTTCTTC
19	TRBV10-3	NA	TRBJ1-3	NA	CAIRNGGLGPRASGNTIYF	TGTGCCATCAGAAACGGGGGGTTAGGACCTCGAGCCTCTGGAAACACCATATATTTT
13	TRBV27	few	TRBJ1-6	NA	CASSLGRKSPLHF	TGTGCCAGCAGTTTAGGTCGGAAGTCACCCCTCCACTTT
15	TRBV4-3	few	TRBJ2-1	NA	CASSQEAQGYNEQFF	TGCGCCAGCAGCCAAGAGGCACAGGGCTACAATGAGCAGTTCTTC
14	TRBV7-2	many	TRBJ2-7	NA	CASSPRSGSYEQYF	TGTGCCAGCAGCCCCCGGTCAGGGTCCTACGAGCAGTACTTC
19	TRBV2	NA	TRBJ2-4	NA	CASSEALGLFLNSQSIQYF	TGTGCCAGCAGTGAAGCGCTCGGACTATTCTTAAACTCCCAAAGCATTCAGTACTTC
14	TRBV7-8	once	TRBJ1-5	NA	CASSFVQTNQPQHF	TGTGCCAGCAGCTTCGTACAAACCAATCAACCCCAGCATTTT
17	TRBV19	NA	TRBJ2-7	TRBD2	CASRWARGDLWSHEQYF	TGTGCCAGTAGATGGGCCCGGGGGGATTTATGGTCTCACGAGCAGTACTTC
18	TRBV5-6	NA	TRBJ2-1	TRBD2	CASSLAGGSYRSYNEQFF	TGTGCCAGCAGCTTGGCGGGCGGGAGTTACCGGTCCTACAATGAGCAGTTCTTC
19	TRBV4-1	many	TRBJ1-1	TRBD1	CASSRGTGGRKPLNTEAFF	TGCGCCAGCAGCCGAGGGACAGGGGGTAGAAAGCCCTTGAACACTGAAGCTTTCTTT
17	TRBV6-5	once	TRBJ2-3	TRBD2	CASSYSRTSGSTDTQYF	TGTGCCAGCAGTTACTCGCGTACTAGCGGTAGCACAGATACGCAGTATTTT
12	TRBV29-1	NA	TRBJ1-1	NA	CSVSGPSVGAFF	TGCAGCGTTTCAGGACCCTCTGTCGGAGCTTTCTTT
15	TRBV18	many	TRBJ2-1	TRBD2	CASSPGTNGYNEQFF	TGTGCCAGCTCACCAGGGACTAATGGCTACAATGAGCAGTTCTTC
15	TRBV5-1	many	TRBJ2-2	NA	CASSLVAANTGELFF	TGCGCCAGCAGCTTGGTAGCGGCGAACACCGGGGAGCTGTTTTTT
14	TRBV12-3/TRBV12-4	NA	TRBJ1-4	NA	CASSSRGPREKLFF	TGTGCCAGCAGTTCAAGAGGGCCTCGTGAAAAACTGTTTTTT
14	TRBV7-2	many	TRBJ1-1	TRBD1	CASRRGQGHTEAFF	TGTGCCAGCCGCCGGGGACAGGGACACACTGAAGCTTTCTTT
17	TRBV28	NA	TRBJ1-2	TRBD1	CASSLMRGTGTFYGYTF	TGTGCCAGCAGTTTAATGCGGGGGACAGGGACGTTCTATGGCTACACCTTC
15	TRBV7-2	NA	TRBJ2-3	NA	CASSLEGRVGNTQYF	TGTGCCAGCAGCTTAGAAGGCAGGGTCGGGAATACGCAGTATTTT
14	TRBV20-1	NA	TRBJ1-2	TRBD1	CSAATGGAGYGYTF	TGCAGTGCTGCCACAGGGGGCGCCGGCTATGGCTACACCTTC
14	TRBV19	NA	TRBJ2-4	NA	CASSDRGEENIQYF	TGTGCCAGTAGCGACCGGGGCGAGGAAAACATTCAGTACTTC
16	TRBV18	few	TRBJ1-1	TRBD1	CASSPNRATGITEAFF	TGTGCCAGCTCACCAAACCGAGCGACAGGGATCACTGAAGCTTTCTTT
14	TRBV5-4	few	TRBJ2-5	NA	CASSLVAAEETQYF	TGTGCCAGCAGCTTGGTGGCAGCGGAAGAGACCCAGTACTTC
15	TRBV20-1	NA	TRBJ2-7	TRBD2	CSARDRTSGSYEQYF	TGCAGTGCTAGAGATAGGACTAGCGGGAGCTACGAGCAGTACTTC
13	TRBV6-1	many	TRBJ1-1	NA	CASSRGGNTEAFF	TGTGCCAGCTCCCGAGGCGGGAACACTGAAGCTTTCTTT
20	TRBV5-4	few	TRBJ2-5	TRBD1	CASSLALGSLGAGGQETQYF	TGTGCCAGCAGCTTGGCACTTGGAAGCTTAGGGGCAGGGGGACAAGAGACCCAGTACTTC
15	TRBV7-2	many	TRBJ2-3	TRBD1	CASSLQTGSTDTQYF	TGTGCCAGCAGCTTACAGACAGGGAGCACAGATACGCAGTATTTT
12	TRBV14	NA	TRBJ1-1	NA	CASSQWGFEAFF	TGTGCCAGCAGCCAATGGGGATTTGAAGCTTTCTTT
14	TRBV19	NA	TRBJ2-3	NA	CASSIAGVEDTQYF	TGTGCCAGTAGTATAGCTGGGGTGGAAGATACGCAGTATTTT
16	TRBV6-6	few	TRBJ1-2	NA	CASSYSSRGRGGGYTF	TGTGCCAGCAGTTACTCGAGTCGGGGTAGGGGCGGTGGCTACACCTTC
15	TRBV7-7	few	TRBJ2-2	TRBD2	CASSSGLADTGELFF	TGTGCTAGCAGCTCGGGACTAGCGGACACCGGGGAGCTGTTTTTT
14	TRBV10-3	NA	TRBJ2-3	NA	CAIRDERWADTQYF	TGTGCCATCCGGGACGAACGATGGGCAGATACGCAGTATTTT
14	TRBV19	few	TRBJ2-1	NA	CASTPGPSDGEQFF	TGTGCCAGTACCCCCGGGCCAAGCGACGGTGAGCAGTTCTTC
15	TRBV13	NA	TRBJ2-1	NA	CASSATGSPVDEQFF	TGTGCCAGCAGCGCTACAGGATCCCCGGTCGATGAGCAGTTCTTC
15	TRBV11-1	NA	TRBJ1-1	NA	CASSLERARGTEAFF	TGTGCCAGCAGCTTAGAACGGGCCCGAGGAACTGAAGCTTTCTTT
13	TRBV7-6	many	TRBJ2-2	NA	CASSLGETGELFF	TGTGCCAGCAGCTTAGGGGAAACCGGGGAGCTGTTTTTT
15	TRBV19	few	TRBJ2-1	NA	CATEATGSSYNEQFF	TGTGCCACTGAAGCTACAGGGAGCTCCTACAATGAGCAGTTCTTC